This T cell receptor (beta chain) was captured in a study of blood T cell repertoires in COVID-19. About the research overall: The study drew acute and convalescent COVID-19 samples from the United States, Italy and Spain.

While infection was still active, Seattle patients were enrolled and then followed longitudinally. The assay was immunoSEQ multiplex PCR, and TCRdb's table has in-frame clones only and misses some. The table includes approximately 260,000 clones, around 90% detected once. CDR1 and CDR2 from the germline V gene are GTSNPN and SVGIG (reference sequence). The CDR3 runs 14 residues. The J segment lost 11 bases and the V segment lost 0 bases, leaving 9 bases of the junction unmatched. The source is a woman in her seventies with COVID-19, enrolled during active disease. Specimen: peripheral blood. This rearrangement joins TRBV30 to TRBJ1-5; 8 nucleotides match TRBD1. The CDR3 DNA is TGTGCCTGGAGTGTACAGGGGGGGGCGCGGGCCCAGCATTTT. Translation: CAWSVQGGARAQHF. The variable domain in full, with the rest retrieved from reference TRBV30 and TRBJ1-5, is SQTIHQWPATLVQPVGSPLSLECTVEGTSNPNLYWYRQAAGRGLQLLFYSVGIGQISSEVPQNLSASRPQDRQFILSSKKLLLSDSGFYLCAWSVQGGARAQHFGDGTRLSIL.